Listed below are T cell receptor beta chains from one sample, sequenced in a study of shared clonotypes between healthy human individuals. Assay: immunoSEQ multiplex PCR; the TCRdb copy retains only in-frame clones and omits some. In the table there are just over 2,000,000 clones, 95% of which are singletons. Sequencing input: naive CD4+ T cells sorted from blood. The receptor source for this set is a young man in good health. The CDR3 runs from the conserved cysteine through the conserved F or W. The D gene is left open where the match is weak. Not all rows give a size; the values are once, few, many and, for expanded clones, a class.

TRBJ2-2 TRBV7-9 - - CASSPRSASNTGELFF TGTGCCAGCAGCCCTCGGTCAGCGTCGAACACCGGGGAGCTGTTTTTT
TRBJ1-1 TRBV6-1 - - CASSEVSKQAFF TGTGCCAGCAGTGAAGTTAGCAAGCAAGCTTTCTTT
TRBJ2-1 TRBV18 - - CASSPPNGDEQFF TGTGCCAGCTCACCACCGAATGGGGATGAGCAGTTCTTC
TRBJ1-4 TRBV7-8 - - CASSLGTNWVEKLFF TGTGCCAGCAGCCTGGGGACAAACTGGGTTGAAAAACTGTTTTTT
TRBJ1-2 TRBV6-5 - - CASSYGGSNYGYTF TGTGCCAGCAGTTACGGCGGATCAAACTATGGCTACACCTTC
TRBJ1-4 TRBV19 once - CASSTARGERLAEKLFF TGTGCCAGTAGTACCGCCCGGGGAGAACGGCTTGCTGAAAAACTGTTTTTT
TRBJ2-2 TRBV5-5 - - CASSQGPNTGELFF TGTGCCAGCAGCCAAGGACCGAACACCGGGGAGCTGTTTTTT
TRBJ2-3 TRBV7-2 - - CASSLRRLTDTQYF TGTGCCAGCAGCTTAAGGCGGTTAACAGATACGCAGTATTTT
TRBJ1-2 TRBV27 - - CATWDASTYGYTF TGTGCCACCTGGGACGCTTCAACCTATGGCTACACCTTC
TRBJ2-7 TRBV5-4 - TRBD2 CASSEGTQRENF TGTGCCAGCAGCGAAGGGACCCAGCGGGAAAACTTC
TRBJ2-3 TRBV27 - TRBD2 CASSSPPGLAGGPGTDTQYF TGTGCCAGCAGTTCCCCCCCGGGACTAGCGGGAGGGCCCGGCACAGATACGCAGTATTTT
TRBJ2-3 TRBV6-6 - - CASSTPGALHTDTQYF TGTGCCAGCAGTACCCCAGGGGCTCTGCACACAGATACGCAGTATTTT
TRBJ2-7 TRBV6-1 - - CASSESRGPYEQYF TGTGCCAGCAGTGAATCCAGGGGTCCCTACGAGCAGTACTTC
TRBJ1-2 TRBV7-8 - TRBD1 CASSSLGQQNYGYTF TGTGCCAGCAGCTCCCTGGGACAGCAGAACTATGGCTACACCTTC
TRBJ1-4 TRBV6-1 - - CASGPTATNEKLFF TGTGCCAGCGGTCCGACAGCAACTAATGAAAAACTGTTTTTT
TRBJ2-5 TRBV29-1 once TRBD1 CSVRDREKETQYF TGCAGCGTTAGGGACAGGGAGAAAGAGACCCAGTACTTC
TRBJ2-3 TRBV7-2 - - CASSRLSTDTQYF TGTGCCAGCAGCCGACTGAGCACAGATACGCAGTATTTT
TRBJ1-5 TRBV6-6 - - CASSYSTAVSNQPQHF TGTGCCAGCAGTTACTCGACGGCGGTTAGCAATCAGCCCCAGCATTTT
TRBJ2-7 TRBV11-2 - - CASSSGREQYF TGTGCCAGCAGCTCCGGTCGGGAGCAGTACTTC
TRBJ1-1 TRBV27 - TRBD1 CASSQGALGEAFF TGTGCCAGCAGTCAGGGGGCGCTTGGTGAAGCTTTCTTT
TRBJ2-1 TRBV19 - TRBD1 CASSRTGPRNEQFF TGTGCCAGTTCCCGGACAGGGCCGCGGAATGAGCAGTTCTTC
TRBJ1-5 TRBV30 few - CAWSVTVGQPQHF TGTGCCTGGAGTGTGACGGTGGGGCAGCCCCAGCATTTT
TRBJ1-3 TRBV2 - - CASMGTGTGNTIYF TGTGCCAGCATGGGAACAGGGACCGGAAACACCATATATTTT
TRBJ2-7 TRBV5-1 - - CASTEGNYEQYF TGCGCCAGCACCGAGGGAAACTACGAGCAGTACTTC
TRBJ1-6 TRBV6-5 - TRBD1 CASSKTGDNSPLHF TGTGCCAGCAGCAAGACAGGGGATAATTCACCCCTCCACTTT
TRBJ2-1 TRBV7-2 once - CASSLNLLPNEQFF TGTGCCAGCAGCTTAAACCTCCTCCCCAATGAGCAGTTCTTC
TRBJ2-7 TRBV4-1 many TRBD1 CASSQVSGGYEQYF TGCGCCAGCAGCCAAGTCTCAGGGGGCTACGAGCAGTACTTC
TRBJ2-3 TRBV6-5 - - CASRLAETQYF TGTGCCAGCAGGTTAGCGGAGACGCAGTATTTT
TRBJ2-7 TRBV5-1 - - CASSLRDGGFLFEYEQYF TGCGCCAGCAGCTTGAGAGATGGCGGTTTTCTCTTCGAATACGAGCAGTACTTC
TRBJ1-2 TRBV5-1 - - CASSPPGQLANYGYTF TGCGCCAGCAGCCCCCCCGGACAGCTAGCTAACTATGGCTACACCTTC
TRBJ2-6 TRBV27 - - CASSLIRSGANVLTF TGTGCCAGCAGTTTAATCAGGTCTGGGGCCAACGTCCTGACTTTC
TRBJ1-2 TRBV29-1 - TRBD1 CSVQAGTGVGYTF TGCAGCGTACAAGCCGGGACAGGGGTTGGCTACACCTTC
TRBJ2-7 TRBV5-6 - TRBD1 CASSLGDRDLYEQYF TGTGCCAGCAGCTTGGGGGACAGGGATTTGTATGAGCAGTACTTC
TRBJ1-5 TRBV18 - - CASSGYRTPSNQPQHF TGTGCCAGCTCAGGATACCGGACACCTAGCAATCAGCCCCAGCATTTT
TRBJ2-7 TRBV6-5 - - CASSASGEQYF TGTGCCAGCAGTGCGTCCGGGGAGCAGTACTTC
TRBJ1-2 TRBV7-2 - TRBD1 CASSLATGVYGYTF TGTGCCAGCAGCTTAGCGACAGGGGTTTATGGCTACACCTTC
TRBJ1-4 TRBV4-3 - TRBD1 CASSQVGEQGATNEKLFF TGCGCCAGCAGCCAAGTGGGGGAACAGGGGGCGACTAATGAAAAACTGTTTTTT
TRBJ1-1 TRBV29-1 - TRBD1 CSGHRGKNTEAFF TGCAGCGGGCACAGGGGTAAGAACACTGAAGCTTTCTTT
TRBJ2-2 TRBV5-1 - - CASSLGQKSGGGELFF TGCGCCAGCAGCTTGGGGCAGAAAAGTGGTGGCGGGGAGCTGTTTTTT
TRBJ2-3 TRBV6-5 once - CASSSPHSGSTDTQYF TGTGCCAGCAGTTCCCCGCACAGCGGGAGCACAGATACGCAGTATTTT
TRBJ1-1 TRBV5-1 once TRBD1 CASSSQGEGTEAFF TGCGCCAGCAGTTCGCAGGGGGAAGGCACTGAAGCTTTCTTT
TRBJ2-3 TRBV25-1 - - CASSGVLSPDTQYF TGTGCCAGCAGTGGGGTACTATCGCCAGATACGCAGTATTTT
TRBJ2-7 TRBV11-3 - - CASSSQGGEQYF TGTGCCAGCAGCTCCCAGGGTGGGGAGCAGTACTTC
TRBJ2-1 TRBV15 - - CATSRPPYNEQFF TGTGCCACCAGCAGGCCCCCCTACAATGAGCAGTTCTTC
TRBJ2-7 TRBV10-1 - - CASSERGNPSYEQYF TGCGCCAGCAGTGAGCGCGGGAACCCCTCCTACGAGCAGTACTTC
TRBJ2-2 TRBV30 - TRBD1 CAWSVLGTGGPGELFF TGTGCCTGGAGTGTACTCGGGACAGGGGGCCCCGGGGAGCTGTTTTTT
TRBJ2-7 TRBV4-1 - - CASSQAQELTYEQYF TGCGCCAGCAGCCAAGCCCAAGAGTTGACCTACGAGCAGTACTTC
TRBJ1-4 TRBV6-1 - - CASSATGTYEKLFF TGTGCCAGCAGTGCTACCGGGACATATGAAAAACTGTTTTTT
TRBJ2-7 TRBV28 - - CASSEQIGEQYF TGTGCCAGCTCGGAGCAAATAGGAGAGCAGTACTTC
TRBJ1-4 TRBV18 - TRBD1 CASSPRTGNEEKLFF TGTGCCAGCTCGCCCCGGACAGGGAACGAGGAAAAACTGTTTTTT
TRBJ2-3 TRBV5-1 - - CASSQRDTDTQYF TGCGCCAGCAGCCAGCGAGACACAGATACGCAGTATTTT
TRBJ1-6 TRBV19 - - CASSTILEASPLHF TGTGCCAGTAGTACCATCCTGGAAGCTTCACCCCTCCACTTT